These 14 T cell receptor beta chains were sequenced from one sample in a study of cytomegalovirus exposure and HLA in healthy donors. Sequenced by immunoSEQ multiplex PCR; TCRdb stores in-frame clones only, minus some. The sample lists around 150,000 clones; roughly 80% were seen once. Sequenced material: PBMCs. These receptors were taken from a man aged 25 to 40 in good health and CMV-seropositive.

The chain combines TRBV30 with TRBJ1-2; D uncertain. This CDR3 is built from 12 residues. V dropped 5 bases and J dropped 2 bases, with 9 bases sitting between them. Germline assignment: CDR1 GTSNPN and CDR2 SVGIG (reference sequence). CDR3 DNA: TGTGCCTGGCTGAGAGAAAACTATGGCTACACCTTC. Translating it yields CAWLRENYGYTF.

The chain is built from TRBV7-8 and TRBJ2-1; 8 bases match TRBD2. CDR1 is SGHVS and CDR2 is FQNEAQ in the germline V gene. The J segment lost 1 base and the V segment lost 5 bases, leaving 7 bases of the junction unmatched. The CDR3 spans 16 residues. This CDR3 reads CASSPWREESYNEQFF. The CDR3, as DNA: TGTGCCAGCAGCCCCTGGCGGGAGGAGTCCTACAATGAGCAGTTCTTC.

This chain connects TRBV2 to TRBJ2-4, with 7 bases matching TRBD2. The CDR3 runs 13 residues. Germline trimming cut 5 bases from V and 5 bases from J; bases unmatched to any gene: 3. Germline V CDR1 and CDR2: SNHLY, FYNNEI. CDR3 bases: TGTGCCAGCAGTCGGACTAGTGAAAACATTCAGTACTTC. Translating it yields CASSRTSENIQYF.

This clone came up many times. This rearrangement joins TRBV28 to TRBJ1-1; D is undetermined. V was shortened by 8 bases and J by 1 base, with 14 bases between the two germline ends. Germline CDR1 reads MDHEN; CDR2 reads SYDVKM. The CDR3 is made up of 14 amino acids. As DNA, the CDR3 is TGTGCCAGCGGAGGTCGGGGTAGGAACACTGAAGCTTTCTTT. It yields the protein CASGGRGRNTEAFF.

This rearrangement joins TRBV6-6 to TRBJ1-1, with TRBD1 matching 7 bases. The CDR3 runs 13 residues. Looked up from germline, CDR1 is MNHNY and CDR2 is SVGAGI (reference sequence). J was trimmed by 2 bases and V by 7 bases; bases with no gene match: 4. For the CDR3, the DNA is TGTGCCAGCAATCGGGACAGAAACACTGAAGCTTTCTTT. Translated: CASNRDRNTEAFF.

V usage is TRBV10-3 and J usage is TRBJ2-1, with D perhaps matching TRBD2 (5 bases). Looked up from germline, CDR1 is ENHRY and CDR2 is SYGVKD. V was clipped by 2 bases and J by 0 bases, with 8 bases between them. CDR3 length equals 15 residues. The CDR3 bases are TGTGCCATCAGTGAGATCGGGGTCTCCTACAATGAGCAGTTCTTC. Residues: CAISEIGVSYNEQFF.

This clone appeared a single time. The genes are TRBV5-6 and TRBJ2-1, with 10 bases aligning to TRBD2. CDR1 is SGHDT and CDR2 is YYEEEE in the germline V gene. The CDR3 is 14 amino acids. V shed 5 bases, J shed 5 bases, and the junction held 4 bases outside the gene matches. CDR3 nucleotides: TGTGCCAGCAGGCTAGCGGGAGCCCACAATGAGCAGTTCTTC. This codes for CASRLAGAHNEQFF.

The chain employs TRBV5-4 and TRBJ2-1; D might be TRBD2 (6 bases). CDR1 and CDR2 (germline): SGHNT, YYREEE (reference sequence). V lost 4 bases and J 5 bases, leaving 13 bases between the germline ends. The CDR3 runs 14 residues. CDR3 sequence: CASSAPVADNEQFF. In nucleotides, the CDR3 is TGTGCCAGCAGCGCCCCGGTAGCGGACAATGAGCAGTTCTTC.

CDR3 DNA sequence: TGTGCCAGCAGCGGTGGGGGTAGCGGGAGTGACGAGCAGTACTTC. It encodes CASSGGGSGSDEQYF. The chain recombines TRBV9 with TRBJ2-7, with 9 positions matching TRBD2. The CDR3 is made up of 15 amino acids. V lost 3 bases and J lost 5; bases outside the gene matches: 9. Germline-derived CDR1 and CDR2 are SGDLS and YYNGEE. Using reference TRBV9 and TRBJ2-7 for the parts outside the CDR3, the full variable domain is DSGVTQTPKHLITATGQRVTLRCSPRSGDLSVYWYQQSLDQGLQFLIQYYNGEERAKGNILERFSAQQFPDLHSELNLSSLELGDSALYFCASSGGGSGSDEQYFGPGTRLTVT.

The chain joins TRBV15 to TRBJ1-2; D call uncertain. Per the germline V gene, CDR1 is LNHNV and CDR2 is YYDKDF (reference sequence). CDR3 size: 14 residues. Trimming cost V 4 bases and J 1 base, with 10 bases left between them. The CDR3 region is CATSKRTFNYGYTF. DNA of the CDR3: TGTGCCACCAGCAAGAGAACTTTTAACTATGGCTACACCTTC.

This clone was counted a few times. The gene calls are TRBV19 and TRBJ1-5; D perhaps matches TRBD1 (5 bases). The CDR3 consists of 15 residues. From germline, CDR1 is LNHDA and CDR2 SQIVND (reference sequence). Trimming removed 9 bases at V and 4 bases at J, with 19 bases between. The DNA of the CDR3 is TGTGCCAGCCTCCCTTTCCGGGGGGATAATCAGCCCCAGCATTTT. This translates into CASLPFRGDNQPQHF.

The chain joins TRBV27 to TRBJ2-3; 7 bases line up with TRBD1. Germline CDR1 is MNHEY and CDR2 is SMNVEV (reference sequence). V trimming: 6 bases; J trimming: 4 bases; junction bases outside the gene matches: 4. This CDR3 has 13 residues. The CDR3 reads CASRRQGSDTQYF. In DNA form, the CDR3 reads TGTGCCAGCAGGCGACAGGGCTCAGATACGCAGTATTTT.

The rearrangement joins TRBV28 to TRBJ1-2, with D uncertain. Germline assignment: CDR1 MDHEN and CDR2 SYDVKM. V was shortened by 2 bases and J by 7 bases, with 14 bases between the two germline ends. The CDR3 consists of 14 residues. CDR3 sequence (DNA): TGTGCCAGCAGTTTAACGGGAGGGCTTAGTGGCTACACCTTC. Translated, it gives CASSLTGGLSGYTF.

The V gene is TRBV7-3, the J gene TRBJ2-2, with 9 nucleotides matching TRBD1. The CDR3 has 15 residues. J was trimmed by 1 base and V by 5 bases; bases with no gene match: 2. Germline V gene lookup returns CDR1 SGHTA and CDR2 FQGTGA. The CDR3 region has the DNA TGTGCCAGCAGCCCGACAGGGGGGAACACCGGGGAGCTGTTTTTT. Residues: CASSPTGGNTGELFF.